The 28 T cell receptor beta chains below all came from one sample that was sequenced in a study of T-cell reconstitution after alpha-beta-depleted transplantation in children. The TCRbeta library was prepared with unique molecular identifiers. TCRdb re-derived calls from the PCR reads in MiXCR, one entry per CDR3 protein. The data contain 100,000 to 130,000 distinct CDR3 sequences, 6.4% of them singletons. The sample here was PBMCs, mostly from graft donor cells, taken 360 days after TCRalphabeta/CD19-depleted stem cell transplant. Source of these receptors: a male patient aged 2-10 years who had a stem cell transplant for acute lymphoblastic leukemia, so the T cells may come from the graft donor.

V and J are TRBV7-9 and TRBJ1-3, with D perhaps matching TRBD1 (6 bases). CDR1 is SEHNR, CDR2 FQNEAQ, per germline (reference sequence). The V gene lost 5 bases and the J gene lost 8 bases, with 10 bases spanning the gap. The CDR3 is 12 residues long. The CDR3 region has the DNA TGTGCCAGCAGCCACAGGGCAGACACCATATATTTT. This translates into CASSHRADTIYF.

Note on this clonotype: A much bigger clone sits one base away, suggesting this may be a read error. The rearrangement uses TRBV5-1 and TRBJ2-7; TRBD2 is a possible D gene (7 bases). Germline V gene sequence: CDR1 SGHRS, CDR2 YFSETQ. The CDR3 contains 13 residues. In DNA, the CDR3 is TGCGGCAGCGGGATAGGGGGACCCTACGAGCAGTACTTC. Its translation is CGSGIGGPYEQYF. Full variable domain (missing parts from reference TRBV5-1 and TRBJ2-7): KAGVTQTPRYLIKTRGQQVTLSCSPISGHRSVSWYQQTPGQGLQFLFEYFSETQRNKGNFPGRFSGRQFSNSRSEMNVSTLELGDSALYLCGSGIGGPYEQYFGPGTRLTVT.

There are many counts of this clonotype. The V and J genes are TRBV7-3 and TRBJ2-1; TRBD2 matches 13 bases. Germline V CDR1 and CDR2: SGHTA, FQGTGA. The CDR3 covers 20 residues. The J segment lost 8 bases and the V segment lost 1 base, leaving 17 bases of the junction unmatched. The chain's CDR3 is CASSLIPGLAGSAIRDEQFF. CDR3 in DNA: TGTGCCAGCAGCTTAATACCGGGACTAGCGGGATCTGCCATTAGGGATGAGCAGTTCTTC. Full variable domain (rest looked up from reference TRBV7-3 and TRBJ2-1): GAGVSQTPSNKVTEKGKYVELRCDPISGHTALYWYRQSLGQGPEFLIYFQGTGAADDSGLPNDRFFAVRPEGSVSTLKIQRTERGDSAVYLCASSLIPGLAGSAIRDEQFFGPGTRLTVL.

In its sample, this clonotype was seen many times. V gene TRBV7-9 combines with J gene TRBJ1-1; 7 bases map to TRBD1. The CDR3 has 16 amino acids. The V segment lost 5 bases and the J segment 4 bases; nucleotides outside the gene matches: 13. CDR1 SEHNR and CDR2 FQNEAQ come from the germline V gene (reference sequence). CDR3 residues: CASSPDRAVYSTEAFF. The CDR3 DNA sequence: TGTGCCAGCAGCCCAGACAGGGCCGTTTATTCCACTGAAGCTTTCTTT.

CDR3 amino acids: CASSLAHNSNTGELFF. In DNA, the CDR3 is TGTGCCAGCAGCTTAGCACACAACTCGAACACCGGGGAGCTGTTTTTT. The chain couples TRBV5-6 to TRBJ2-2; no definite D call. CDR3 size: 16 residues. Trimming left V 2 bases short and J 0 bases short, with 11 bases between. Germline V gene sequence: CDR1 SGHDT, CDR2 YYEEEE.

This clonotype was found many times. The chain has TRBV5-1 and TRBJ2-7; no clear D. The CDR3 has 14 residues. V lost 0 bases, J lost 0 bases, and 7 bases lay in between. Germline V gene sequence: CDR1 SGHRS, CDR2 YFSETQ. CDR3 loop: CASSLAYGSYEQYF. The CDR3 DNA is TGCGCCAGCAGCTTGGCATACGGCTCCTACGAGCAGTACTTC. Supplemented by reference TRBV5-1 and TRBJ2-7, the full variable domain reads KAGVTQTPRYLIKTRGQQVTLSCSPISGHRSVSWYQQTPGQGLQFLFEYFSETQRNKGNFPGRFSGRQFSNSRSEMNVSTLELGDSALYLCASSLAYGSYEQYFGPGTRLTVT.

This clonotype occurred many times. This chain uses TRBV11-2 with TRBJ2-4; 7 positions agree with TRBD1. This CDR3 is built from 12 residues. Germline assignment: CDR1 SGHAT and CDR2 FQNNGV. V lost 3 bases to trimming and J lost 7 bases; unmatched junction nucleotides: 0. The CDR3 DNA is TGTGCCAGCAGCTTGACAGGGAACATTCAGTACTTC. Protein: CASSLTGNIQYF.

This clonotype showed up many times. This chain joins TRBV28 and TRBJ2-2; 9 nucleotides line up with TRBD1. Trimming took 2 bases from V and 5 from J; bases not matched to a gene: 3. The V gene's germline CDR1 is MDHEN and CDR2 SYDVKM. The CDR3 is made up of 15 amino acids. This CDR3 is CASSLPGTGTGELFF. The CDR3 DNA reads as TGTGCCAGCAGTTTACCCGGGACAGGGACCGGGGAGCTGTTTTTT.

The sample holds many counts of this clonotype. V and J are TRBV6-5 and TRBJ1-6; the D gene is possibly TRBD1 (6 bases). Germline V gene sequence: CDR1 MNHEY, CDR2 SVGAGI. V was clipped by 0 bases and J by 0 bases, with 15 bases between them. The CDR3 loop spans 19 amino acids. The CDR3 reads CASSYSKDSRSSYNSPLHF. In DNA, the CDR3 is TGTGCCAGCAGTTACTCGAAGGACAGTCGGAGCTCCTATAATTCACCCCTCCACTTT.

This clonotype was counted at least ten times. The chain joins TRBV7-2 to TRBJ2-4; D possibly corresponds to TRBD2 (6 bases). The CDR3 covers 15 residues. Germline loops: CDR1 SGHTA, CDR2 FQGNSA. V lost 5 bases, J lost 0 bases, and 11 bases lay in between. The CDR3 is CASSARDLAKNIQYF. The DNA for the CDR3 is TGTGCCAGCAGCGCCCGGGACTTAGCCAAAAACATTCAGTACTTC.

The chain has TRBV28 and TRBJ2-2; 8 bases match TRBD1. The germline gives CDR1 MDHEN, CDR2 SYDVKM. CDR3 length equals 14 residues. The trim removed 6 bases at V and 1 base at J, leaving 1 base unmatched. CDR3 bases: TGTGCCAGCAGACAGGGGGTGAACACCGGGGAGCTGTTTTTT. This codes for CASRQGVNTGELFF.

The CDR3 DNA sequence: TGTGCCATCAATGGGAGGGGTCGGAATTCACCCCTCCACTTT. Its translation is CAINGRGRNSPLHF. The gene calls are TRBV10-3 and TRBJ1-6; TRBD1 is a possible D gene (5 bases). Germline lookup yields CDR1 ENHRY and CDR2 SYGVKD. The V end was cut by 7 bases, the J end by 7 bases, with 14 bases between. The CDR3 consists of 14 residues.

The chain employs TRBV5-1 and TRBJ2-7, with TRBD2 identical over 12 bases. Germline CDR1 SGHRS, CDR2 YFSETQ. The CDR3 runs to 17 residues. V shed 0 bases and J 3 bases; nucleotides not matched to a gene: 7. The CDR3 DNA follows: TGCGCCAGCAGCTTGGGGGGTAGGACTAGCGGGATCTACGAGCAGTACTTC. Translated: CASSLGGRTSGIYEQYF.

This clonotype was recorded at least ten times. This chain links TRBV29-1 with TRBJ2-1; possibly TRBD1 for D (6 bases). The germline V and J ends were trimmed by 7 bases and 6 bases, with 13 bases remaining between them. Germline V gives CDR1 SQVTM, CDR2 ANQGSEA. CDR3 size: 12 residues. CDR3 nucleotide sequence: TGCAGCGCCCTGGGGGCGCGCAATGAGCAGTTCTTC. Protein sequence: CSALGARNEQFF.

This clonotype was observed at least ten times. The chain combines TRBV12-3 or TRBV12-4 with TRBJ2-2, with D tentatively TRBD2 (6 bases). This CDR3 is built from 15 residues. V lost 7 bases and J 6 bases, leaving 18 bases between the germline ends. DNA of the CDR3: TGTGCCAGCAAATTGGCGGGACCCAGAGCCGGGGAGCTGTTTTTT. Translated, it gives CASKLAGPRAGELFF.

This clonotype showed up many times. This rearrangement joins TRBV7-8 to TRBJ1-2; 9 nucleotides align to TRBD1. With V trimmed by 6 bases and J by 8 bases, 13 bases remained unmatched. The CDR3 length is 15 residues. Germline V gene lookup returns CDR1 SGHVS and CDR2 FQNEAQ. In DNA form, the CDR3 reads TGTGCCAGCAGACCCCGTACCGGGACAGGGCACGGCTACACCTTC. Translation: CASRPRTGTGHGYTF.

In its sample, this clonotype was seen many times. The V call is TRBV5-1, the J call TRBJ2-5; D not certain. The CDR3 has 12 amino acids. V gave up 3 bases and J gave up 2 bases, with 5 bases separating them. Germline values: CDR1 SGHRS, CDR2 YFSETQ. Written as DNA, the CDR3 is TGCGCCAGCAGCTGGGGACAAGAGACCCAGTACTTC. The encoded protein is CASSWGQETQYF.

This clonotype has only a few counts. V gene TRBV5-1 combines with J gene TRBJ2-7; no clear D gene. This CDR3 spans 15 amino acids. The V end was cut by 0 bases, the J end by 4 bases, with 14 bases between. Per the germline V gene, CDR1 is SGHRS and CDR2 is YFSETQ. This CDR3 is CASSLALGLRYEQYF. CDR3 in DNA: TGCGCCAGCAGCTTGGCTCTGGGGTTAAGATACGAGCAGTACTTC. Based on the CDR3 plus reference TRBV5-1 and TRBJ2-7, the full variable domain is KAGVTQTPRYLIKTRGQQVTLSCSPISGHRSVSWYQQTPGQGLQFLFEYFSETQRNKGNFPGRFSGRQFSNSRSEMNVSTLELGDSALYLCASSLALGLRYEQYFGPGTRLTVT.

This clonotype came up many times. This sequence joins TRBV20-1 and TRBJ1-5; D unclear. Germline values: CDR1 DFQATT, CDR2 SNEGSKA (reference sequence). The CDR3 has 14 amino acids. V was clipped by 3 bases and J by 1 base, with 10 bases between them. DNA of the CDR3: TGCAGTGCTAGCCGGGAGTGGAGCAATCAGCCCCAGCATTTT. Translating gives CSASREWSNQPQHF.

This clonotype was recorded at least ten times. This rearrangement joins TRBV10-3 to TRBJ2-5; 11 nucleotides line up with TRBD1. This CDR3 is 15 amino acids long. Germline CDR1 is ENHRY and CDR2 is SYGVKD. V was pared by 2 bases and J by 6 bases, with 5 bases of the junction left unmatched. The CDR3 reads CAISEDGTGGQTQYF. The CDR3 DNA sequence: TGTGCCATCAGTGAGGATGGGACAGGGGGACAGACCCAGTACTTC.

This clonotype was recorded many times. V gene TRBV7-9 combines with J gene TRBJ2-3, with D perhaps assigned TRBD1 or TRBD2 (6 bases each). Germline V lookup: CDR1 SEHNR, CDR2 FQNEAQ (reference sequence). CDR3 size: 15 residues. V was clipped by 4 bases and J by 0 bases, with 11 bases between them. CDR3: CASSSPGASTDTQYF. The CDR3, as DNA: TGTGCCAGCAGCTCCCCGGGGGCTAGCACAGATACGCAGTATTTT.

This clonotype was recorded once. The rearrangement uses TRBV9 and TRBJ1-5, with D perhaps matching TRBD1 (6 bases). V gave up 4 bases and J gave up 4 bases, with 12 bases separating them. Germline V gene data show CDR1 as SGDLS and CDR2 as YYNGEE. CDR3 length: 14 residues. CDR3 DNA: TGTGCCAGCAGCTTCGGGGACAAGAATCAGCCCCAGCATTTT. Amino acid sequence: CASSFGDKNQPQHF.

This clonotype was recorded at least ten times. V is TRBV12-3 or TRBV12-4 and J is TRBJ2-1, with D perhaps TRBD1 (5 bases). CDR3 size: 13 residues. V was shortened by 3 bases and J by 4 bases, with 7 bases between the two germline ends. The CDR3 loop reads CASSLDKYNEQFF. In DNA, the CDR3 is TGTGCCAGCAGTTTGGACAAATACAATGAGCAGTTCTTC.

Many counts were recorded for this clonotype. This chain uses TRBV7-2 with TRBJ2-1, with no clear D. CDR1 SGHTA and CDR2 FQGNSA come from the germline V gene. V lost 1 base and J lost 8, with 9 bases in between. The CDR3 loop spans 13 amino acids. The CDR3 loop is CASSLGGSHEQFF. The CDR3 DNA sequence: TGTGCCAGCAGCTTAGGAGGTTCCCATGAGCAGTTCTTC.

This clonotype occurred a few times. The V gene is TRBV4-3, the J gene TRBJ2-2, with D possibly being TRBD2 (6 bases). The CDR3 extends over 15 amino acids. V shed 0 bases and J shed 9 bases, with 14 bases lying between them. Germline V lookup: CDR1 LGHNA, CDR2 YSLEER. CDR3 loop: CASSQDRGSSRELFF. CDR3 in DNA: TGCGCCAGCAGCCAAGATCGGGGGTCTTCCAGGGAGCTGTTTTTT.

This clonotype was seen repeatedly, ten times or more. The CDR3 DNA reads as TGTGCCAGCAGTTTACAACTAGCGGGAGGAGAGCAGTTCTTC. Its translation is CASSLQLAGGEQFF. The chain combines TRBV27 with TRBJ2-1; 12 bases agree with TRBD2. The V segment lost 2 bases and the J segment 10 bases; nucleotides outside the gene matches: 3. The germline CDR1 and CDR2 sequences are MNHEY and SMNVEV (reference sequence). This CDR3 has 14 residues.

In its sample, this clonotype was seen many times. This chain uses TRBV4-3 with TRBJ2-5; either TRBD1 or TRBD2 may fit D (5 bases each). V gave up 0 bases and J gave up 0 bases, with 14 bases separating them. Germline V gives CDR1 LGHNA, CDR2 YSLEER. CDR3 size: 17 residues. For the CDR3, the DNA is TGCGCCAGCAGCCAAGATCGGGACCCCGTCTACCAAGAGACCCAGTACTTC. It specifies CASSQDRDPVYQETQYF.

Ten or more counts support this clonotype. The chain couples TRBV6-2 or TRBV6-3 to TRBJ2-3; D unresolved. Germline-derived CDR1 and CDR2 are MNHEY and SVGEGT. The CDR3 sequence is 12 residues long. With 2 bases removed from V and 2 bases from J, the gap between germline ends came to 2 bases. The CDR3 sequence is CASSYTTDTQYF. Here the CDR3 DNA reads TGTGCCAGCAGTTACACCACAGATACGCAGTATTTT.